The entry below gives a single T cell receptor beta chain sequence along with its context. Its antigen remains unknown. PCR used 60 Vbeta primers and 13 Jbeta primers. Here immunoSEQ multiplex PCR was the method, and the copy in TCRdb shows in-frame clones only, minus some. The sample carries 150,000 to 180,000 clones, about four fifths recorded once. The sample comes from a study of cytomegalovirus exposure and HLA in healthy donors. As for the study in general: The Caucasian-associated ancestry cluster held more than 80% of over 350 genotyped donors.

Study results and limitations: Data from an earlier analysis indicated that most TCR beta V segments were productive either about 87% or about 30% of the time.

The junction had 13 bases not matched to a gene; V was cut back by 4 bases and J by 2 bases. This CDR3 region has 17 residues. Germline assignment: CDR1 MNHEY and CDR2 SMNVEV (reference sequence). The sample consisted of PBMCs. The chain recombines TRBV27 with TRBJ1-2; 7 bases map to TRBD1. The origin of this receptor is a man aged 18 to 29 in good health and CMV-seronegative. The CDR3 DNA follows: TGTGCCAGCAGTTCGTGGAGGGGGCAGGGCTTCAACTATGGCTACACCTTC. Translated: CASSSWRGQGFNYGYTF.